This T cell receptor beta chain was identified during a study of blood T cell repertoires in COVID-19. Authors' analysis steps: For nucleated cells, counts were estimated from reference gene primer amplification. Repertoires were generated with immunoSEQ multiplex PCR, while TCRdb's copy carries only in-frame clones and drops some. That table is the source of V, J and clone size, and D and trimming were worked out from the DNA. This sample has 540,000 or so clones, with about 89% found just once. CDR1 is MNHEY and CDR2 is SMNVEV in the germline V gene (reference sequence). This CDR3 has 13 residues. Trimming took off 6 bases at V and 9 bases at J, with 17 bases between the two ends. Seattle cases were enrolled at active infection and followed longitudinally.

Sequenced input: peripheral blood. The chain uses TRBV27 and TRBJ1-1; tentatively, D is TRBD1 (6 bases). The sequence derives from a woman between 50 and 59 years old with COVID-19, enrolled during active disease. DNA for the CDR3: TGTGCCAGCAGGCGACAGGTATCGGAGAAAGCTTTCTTT. Translation gives CASRRQVSEKAFF.